A selection of T cell receptor beta chains follows, all from one sample in a study of T cell repertoires in cytomegalovirus infection. TCRdb re-called the reads with MiXCR, one entry per CDR3 protein. Of 630,000 or so distinct CDR3 sequences in the sample, approximately 25% are singletons; the top ten hold roughly 8%. The sequencing sample was made of CD8+ T cells from PBMCs. The receptors were gathered from a human donor in good health (CMV status not recorded). Some clones in this sample may be carry-over from other donors' samples. The CDR3 runs from the conserved cysteine through the conserved F or W. Fields, in order: D gene, V gene, CDR3 length, clone size, J gene, CDR3 DNA, CDR3 protein. A D gene is named only where the DNA matches it firmly. Expanded clones are given a class, and other clones once, few, many or no size at all.

d_gene: .
v_gene: TRBV7-8
len: 18
abundance: many
j_gene: TRBJ1-2
CDR3nt: TGTGCCAGCAGTCTAGCTAACCCTGGGGGGGCGAGGGAGTATGGCTACACCTTC
CDR3aa: CASSLANPGGAREYGYTF

d_gene: .
v_gene: TRBV20-1
len: 13
abundance: few
j_gene: TRBJ2-1
CDR3nt: TGCAGTGCTGGGGGGCGACTGATCCATGAGCAGTTCTTC
CDR3aa: CSAGGRLIHEQFF

d_gene: TRBD2
v_gene: TRBV7-9
len: 15
abundance: .
j_gene: TRBJ2-5
CDR3nt: TGTGCCAGCACTCGGCTAGCGGGGGGCAGCGAGACCCAGTACTTC
CDR3aa: CASTRLAGGSETQYF

d_gene: .
v_gene: TRBV2
len: 14
abundance: many
j_gene: TRBJ2-2
CDR3nt: TGTGCCAGCACAGTTAACCTCTATACCGGGGAGCTGTTTTTT
CDR3aa: CASTVNLYTGELFF

d_gene: .
v_gene: TRBV14
len: 17
abundance: few
j_gene: TRBJ2-7
CDR3nt: TGTGCCAGCAGCCAGGGTCTGGGGGGGGCCCTCTCCTACGAGCAGTACTTC
CDR3aa: CASSQGLGGALSYEQYF

d_gene: TRBD2
v_gene: TRBV7-9
len: 17
abundance: few
j_gene: TRBJ2-5
CDR3nt: TGTGCCAGCAGCAAAGGACTAGCGGGTGCTTGGCAAGAGACCCAGTACTTC
CDR3aa: CASSKGLAGAWQETQYF

d_gene: TRBD1
v_gene: TRBV28
len: 18
abundance: .
j_gene: TRBJ1-6
CDR3nt: TGTGCCAGCAGTTTATCCAAGGGGGGGGGGACAGGGACTTCACCCCTCCACTTT
CDR3aa: CASSLSKGGGTGTSPLHF

d_gene: TRBD1
v_gene: TRBV6-2/TRBV6-3
len: 15
abundance: .
j_gene: TRBJ1-1
CDR3nt: TGTGCCAGCAGTCATTACCGACAGGGGAACACTGAAGCTTTCTTT
CDR3aa: CASSHYRQGNTEAFF

d_gene: TRBD2
v_gene: TRBV24-1
len: 19
abundance: once
j_gene: TRBJ2-1
CDR3nt: TGTGCCACCAGTGATTTGGAAACTAGCGGCGGTGCCTCCTACAATGAGCAGTTCTTC
CDR3aa: CATSDLETSGGASYNEQFF

d_gene: .
v_gene: TRBV20-1
len: 12
abundance: .
j_gene: TRBJ2-7
CDR3nt: TGCAGTGCTAGAGATGTGGGACGCGAGCAGTACTTC
CDR3aa: CSARDVGREQYF

d_gene: .
v_gene: TRBV12-5
len: 13
abundance: .
j_gene: TRBJ2-2
CDR3nt: TGTGCTAGTGGTCTACGTGGTACCGGGGAGCTGTTTTTT
CDR3aa: CASGLRGTGELFF

d_gene: .
v_gene: TRBV27
len: 15
abundance: .
j_gene: TRBJ1-6
CDR3nt: TGTGCCAGCAGTTTATCCGCCTACCGGAATTCACCCCTCCACTTT
CDR3aa: CASSLSAYRNSPLHF

d_gene: .
v_gene: TRBV29-1
len: 12
abundance: few
j_gene: TRBJ1-3
CDR3nt: TGCAGCGTGGGTGAGGGAGGAAACACCATATATTTT
CDR3aa: CSVGEGGNTIYF

d_gene: .
v_gene: TRBV15
len: 14
abundance: once
j_gene: TRBJ1-1
CDR3nt: TGTGCCACCGGGGTGGACAGCTGGAACACTGAAGCTTTCTTT
CDR3aa: CATGVDSWNTEAFF

d_gene: .
v_gene: TRBV10-3
len: 15
abundance: once
j_gene: TRBJ2-7
CDR3nt: TGTGCCATCAGCCACGGACAGCTGAGCTCCTACGAGCAGTACTTC
CDR3aa: CAISHGQLSSYEQYF

d_gene: .
v_gene: TRBV20-1
len: 15
abundance: .
j_gene: TRBJ1-1
CDR3nt: TGCAGTGCTAGATCCAGATATCTTAGGAACACTGAAGCTTTCTTT
CDR3aa: CSARSRYLRNTEAFF

d_gene: .
v_gene: TRBV7-7
len: 13
abundance: many
j_gene: TRBJ1-1
CDR3nt: TGTGCTAGCAGCCCTGACAGGTCTGCTGAAGCTTTCTTT
CDR3aa: CASSPDRSAEAFF

d_gene: .
v_gene: TRBV19
len: 12
abundance: .
j_gene: TRBJ1-2
CDR3nt: TGTGCCAGTAGTCTGACAGTCTATGGCTACACCTTC
CDR3aa: CASSLTVYGYTF

d_gene: TRBD1
v_gene: TRBV28
len: 17
abundance: few
j_gene: TRBJ1-5
CDR3nt: TGTGCCAGCAGTTTAGGAGGGGCAGGGGGAACGGATCAGCCCCAGCATTTT
CDR3aa: CASSLGGAGGTDQPQHF

d_gene: .
v_gene: TRBV6-5
len: 15
abundance: .
j_gene: TRBJ2-3
CDR3nt: TGTGCCAGCAGTTACCCTACAGGAGGGGGAGATACGCAGTATTTT
CDR3aa: CASSYPTGGGDTQYF

d_gene: TRBD1
v_gene: TRBV29-1
len: 13
abundance: .
j_gene: TRBJ2-7
CDR3nt: TGCAGCGCCGGAAGGACAGGGCAGTACGAGCAGTACTTC
CDR3aa: CSAGRTGQYEQYF

d_gene: .
v_gene: TRBV29-1
len: 14
abundance: .
j_gene: TRBJ1-2
CDR3nt: TGCAGCGTCGCGCTCGGGACCCTCAACTCTGGCTACACCTTC
CDR3aa: CSVALGTLNSGYTF

d_gene: TRBD1
v_gene: TRBV29-1
len: 16
abundance: .
j_gene: TRBJ2-6
CDR3nt: TGCAGCGTTGGTGTCAGGGGGCAATATGGGGCCAACGTCCTGACTTTC
CDR3aa: CSVGVRGQYGANVLTF

d_gene: .
v_gene: TRBV29-1
len: 12
abundance: few
j_gene: TRBJ1-1
CDR3nt: TGCAGCGTTGTTGGGGGGCGCACTGAAGCTTTCTTT
CDR3aa: CSVVGGRTEAFF

d_gene: .
v_gene: TRBV5-5
len: 14
abundance: .
j_gene: TRBJ2-7
CDR3nt: TGTGCCAGCAGCGAGATTCTTGGATACTACGAGCAGTACTTC
CDR3aa: CASSEILGYYEQYF

d_gene: .
v_gene: TRBV13
len: 14
abundance: .
j_gene: TRBJ2-3
CDR3nt: TGTGCCAGCAGCACGGACAAAAGCACAGATACGCAGTATTTT
CDR3aa: CASSTDKSTDTQYF

d_gene: .
v_gene: TRBV27
len: 14
abundance: .
j_gene: TRBJ2-3
CDR3nt: TGTGCCAGCAGTACCGAACAGGGAGAGGATACGCAGTATTTT
CDR3aa: CASSTEQGEDTQYF

d_gene: .
v_gene: TRBV2
len: 16
abundance: once
j_gene: TRBJ1-5
CDR3nt: TGTGCCAGCAGTGAAGAAGTTCAGGTTAGCATCAGGCCCCAGCATTTT
CDR3aa: CASSEEVQVSIRPQHF

d_gene: .
v_gene: TRBV29-1
len: 15
abundance: .
j_gene: TRBJ2-1
CDR3nt: TGTAGCGCTGAGGGGCGGGGGCACCCGGGTAATGAGCAGTTCTTC
CDR3aa: CSAEGRGHPGNEQFF

d_gene: TRBD1
v_gene: TRBV7-6
len: 10
abundance: .
j_gene: TRBJ2-7
CDR3nt: TGTGCCAGCAGCGCCTACAGGGGGAGCTTC
CDR3aa: CASSAYRGSF

d_gene: .
v_gene: TRBV28
len: 14
abundance: many
j_gene: TRBJ1-1
CDR3nt: TGTGCCAGCAGCTGGGGACAACCGGGCACTGAAGCTTTCTTT
CDR3aa: CASSWGQPGTEAFF

d_gene: TRBD1
v_gene: TRBV20-1
len: 16
abundance: .
j_gene: TRBJ2-1
CDR3nt: TGCAGTGCTCCGTCTCCGGGACAGGGATTCTACAATGAGCAGTTCTTC
CDR3aa: CSAPSPGQGFYNEQFF

d_gene: TRBD1
v_gene: TRBV14
len: 16
abundance: few
j_gene: TRBJ2-3
CDR3nt: TGTGCCAGCAGCCACCCCTTGGACAGGGCTACAGATACGCAGTATTTT
CDR3aa: CASSHPLDRATDTQYF

d_gene: .
v_gene: TRBV5-5
len: 16
abundance: .
j_gene: TRBJ2-5
CDR3nt: TGTGCCAGCAGTTCATCTGGGGGGGGCGGGGAAGAGACCCAGTACTTC
CDR3aa: CASSSSGGGGEETQYF

d_gene: .
v_gene: TRBV7-9
len: 17
abundance: many
j_gene: TRBJ1-5
CDR3nt: TGTGCCAGCAGCTTAGAGGCAGACCAGAGGAGCAATCAGCCCCAGCATTTT
CDR3aa: CASSLEADQRSNQPQHF

d_gene: .
v_gene: TRBV7-8
len: 15
abundance: .
j_gene: TRBJ2-7
CDR3nt: TGTGCCAGCAGCCTCCCCGAGGCAGGCTCCTACGAGCAGTACTTC
CDR3aa: CASSLPEAGSYEQYF

d_gene: TRBD1
v_gene: TRBV10-3
len: 18
abundance: .
j_gene: TRBJ1-1
CDR3nt: TGTGCCATCAGTGAGTCTCTGGGACAGTCCCCTCGTTCCACTGAAGCTTTCTTT
CDR3aa: CAISESLGQSPRSTEAFF

d_gene: TRBD2
v_gene: TRBV20-1
len: 19
abundance: .
j_gene: TRBJ2-5
CDR3nt: TGCAGTGCTAGAGATAGGTTCACTAGCGGGGGGGCGGCGCGGGAGACCCAGTACTTC
CDR3aa: CSARDRFTSGGAARETQYF

d_gene: .
v_gene: TRBV6-5
len: 17
abundance: many
j_gene: TRBJ2-2
CDR3nt: TGTGCCAGCAGTTACTCGACCGGACCTACTGGGGCCGGGGAGCTGTTTTTT
CDR3aa: CASSYSTGPTGAGELFF

d_gene: .
v_gene: TRBV7-6
len: 16
abundance: .
j_gene: TRBJ2-2
CDR3nt: TGTGCCAGCAGCTTAACCGGATTTAATGGAGTCGGGGAGCTGTTTTTT
CDR3aa: CASSLTGFNGVGELFF

d_gene: .
v_gene: TRBV7-2
len: 16
abundance: many
j_gene: TRBJ1-3
CDR3nt: TGTGCCAGCAGCCGGGCATTAGGGAGCTCTGGAAACACCATATATTTT
CDR3aa: CASSRALGSSGNTIYF

d_gene: .
v_gene: TRBV4-1
len: 15
abundance: few
j_gene: TRBJ2-4
CDR3nt: TGCGCCAGCAGCCAAGAGATGCAGGAGAAAAACATTCAGTACTTC
CDR3aa: CASSQEMQEKNIQYF

d_gene: TRBD2
v_gene: TRBV11-2
len: 15
abundance: many
j_gene: TRBJ2-1
CDR3nt: TGTGCCAGCAGCTCACGGAAGGGACTAAACAATGAGCAGTTCTTC
CDR3aa: CASSSRKGLNNEQFF

d_gene: TRBD1
v_gene: TRBV20-1
len: 14
abundance: few
j_gene: TRBJ1-1
CDR3nt: TGCAGTGCTAGAGTGGGACAGGGGTTCCCTGAAGCTTTCTTT
CDR3aa: CSARVGQGFPEAFF

d_gene: .
v_gene: TRBV20-1
len: 14
abundance: few
j_gene: TRBJ1-1
CDR3nt: TGCAGTGCTCCGGAGAAAGGTGTGAACACTGAAGCTTTCTTT
CDR3aa: CSAPEKGVNTEAFF

d_gene: .
v_gene: TRBV5-5
len: 13
abundance: few
j_gene: TRBJ1-1
CDR3nt: TGTGCCAGCAGCCGGGACTTGATCACTGAAGCTTTCTTT
CDR3aa: CASSRDLITEAFF

d_gene: TRBD1
v_gene: TRBV28
len: 13
abundance: once
j_gene: TRBJ1-1
CDR3nt: TGTGCCAGCACCCCGACAGGGAGGGTTTTTGCTTTCTTT
CDR3aa: CASTPTGRVFAFF

d_gene: .
v_gene: TRBV29-1
len: 13
abundance: .
j_gene: TRBJ1-2
CDR3nt: TGCAGCGTCCCCGCCGCCCAAAGAGGTGGCTACACCTTC
CDR3aa: CSVPAAQRGGYTF

d_gene: .
v_gene: TRBV14
len: 16
abundance: .
j_gene: TRBJ1-6
CDR3nt: TGTGCCAGCAGCCAAGGGGCCGGGGACTATAATTCACCCCTCCACTTT
CDR3aa: CASSQGAGDYNSPLHF

d_gene: .
v_gene: TRBV5-4
len: 16
abundance: few
j_gene: TRBJ2-2
CDR3nt: TGTGCCAGCAGCTCCCCATGGCGAGGGAACACCGGGGAGCTGTTTTTT
CDR3aa: CASSSPWRGNTGELFF

d_gene: .
v_gene: TRBV6-1
len: 12
abundance: .
j_gene: TRBJ2-1
CDR3nt: TGTGCCAGCCGCGAGGGAAACTATGAGCAGTTCTTC
CDR3aa: CASREGNYEQFF

d_gene: TRBD1
v_gene: TRBV7-2
len: 16
abundance: many
j_gene: TRBJ2-7
CDR3nt: TGTGCCAGCAGCCGACTTAATCGACAGGGTGCTTACGAGCAGTACTTC
CDR3aa: CASSRLNRQGAYEQYF

d_gene: .
v_gene: TRBV29-1
len: 10
abundance: .
j_gene: TRBJ1-1
CDR3nt: TGCAGCGTTGAGGAGGAGGAAGCTTTCTTT
CDR3aa: CSVEEEEAFF

d_gene: .
v_gene: TRBV12-3/TRBV12-4
len: 17
abundance: many
j_gene: TRBJ2-5
CDR3nt: TGTGCCAGCAGCCCCCCTGCGGGGTTCTGGGGACAAGAGACCCAGTACTTC
CDR3aa: CASSPPAGFWGQETQYF

d_gene: TRBD1
v_gene: TRBV24-1
len: 17
abundance: few
j_gene: TRBJ2-1
CDR3nt: TGTGCCACCAGTGATTCACAGGGGGCGCGAGGCTACAATGAGCAGTTCTTC
CDR3aa: CATSDSQGARGYNEQFF

d_gene: TRBD1
v_gene: TRBV6-5
len: 15
abundance: .
j_gene: TRBJ1-2
CDR3nt: TGTGCCAGCAGTTACTCGAGACAGGGGGCGGATGGCTACACCTTC
CDR3aa: CASSYSRQGADGYTF

d_gene: TRBD1
v_gene: TRBV28
len: 15
abundance: few
j_gene: TRBJ2-7
CDR3nt: TGTGCCAGCAGACTAACAGGGGCGAGCTCCTACGAGCAGTACTTC
CDR3aa: CASRLTGASSYEQYF

d_gene: .
v_gene: TRBV5-6
len: 14
abundance: .
j_gene: TRBJ1-1
CDR3nt: TGTGCCAGCAGCCCAGGGAGGCCCGCGGCTGAAGCTTTCTTT
CDR3aa: CASSPGRPAAEAFF

d_gene: TRBD1
v_gene: TRBV7-6
len: 17
abundance: many
j_gene: TRBJ2-1
CDR3nt: TGTGCCAGCAGCCCAAGGACAGGGCCGGTCGTCCACAATGAGCAGTTCTTC
CDR3aa: CASSPRTGPVVHNEQFF